These 18 T cell receptor beta chains originate from one sample sequenced in a study of T cell responses to AZD1222 COVID-19 vaccine. Profiling relied on immunoSEQ multiplex PCR, and the TCRdb table lists in-frame clones only, not all of them. This table holds about 120,000 clones, about 86% found once. Source: peripheral blood, taken on day 0 of AZD1222 vaccination. These receptors originate from an adult in good health.

This sequence joins TRBV5-4 and TRBJ2-7, with 10 nucleotides matching TRBD2. CDR3 length: 15 amino acids. Per germline, CDR1 SGHNT and CDR2 YYREEE (reference sequence). Germline trimming cut 4 bases from V and 7 bases from J; bases unmatched to any gene: 11. Written as DNA, the CDR3 is TGTGCCAGCAGCGGGAGGACTAGCGGTCTGTGGGAGCAGTACTTC. This gives the protein CASSGRTSGLWEQYF.

The sample holds one count of this clone. J is TRBJ2-1 and V is TRBV6-2 or TRBV6-3; D not certain. This CDR3 is built from 13 residues. Germline CDR1 is MNHEY and CDR2 is SVGEGT. V was trimmed by 6 bases and J by 11 bases, leaving 17 bases between them. CDR3 sequence: CASRPTTQKKQFF. DNA for the CDR3: TGTGCCAGCAGGCCTACTACACAAAAGAAGCAGTTCTTC.

The chain links TRBV28 to TRBJ1-5, with TRBD1 identical over 7 bases. V was pared by 6 bases and J by 3 bases, with 5 bases of the junction left unmatched. Germline CDR1 is MDHEN and CDR2 is SYDVKM. The CDR3 contains 14 residues. In nucleotides, the CDR3 is TGTGCCAGCAGCACGGGACAGCTCAATCAGCCCCAGCATTTT. This translates into CASSTGQLNQPQHF.

V is TRBV28 and J is TRBJ1-1; a possible D gene is TRBD1 (6 bases). The CDR3 is 16 residues long. Between the trimmed V and J ends, which lost 3 bases and 1 base, there was a span of 15 bases. Germline lookup yields CDR1 MDHEN and CDR2 SYDVKM. The CDR3 DNA follows: TGTGCCAGCAGTTTTAGTAAGTTGACAGGGAACACTGAAGCTTTCTTT. Translated, it gives CASSFSKLTGNTEAFF. Together with reference TRBV28 and TRBJ1-1, the CDR3 gives the full variable domain: DVKVTQSSRYLVKRTGEKVFLECVQDMDHENMFWYRQDPGLGLRLIYFSYDVKMKEKGDIPEGYSVSREKKERFSLILESASTNQTSMYLCASSFSKLTGNTEAFFGQGTRLTVV.

The chain recombines TRBV7-2 with TRBJ1-6; D gene unclear. The CDR3 length is 12 residues. With 5 bases removed from V and 10 bases from J, the gap between germline ends came to 9 bases. Per the germline V gene, CDR1 is SGHTA and CDR2 is FQGNSA. CDR3 in DNA: TGTGCCAGCAGCCTGGGCCCATCACCCCTCCACTTT. Translation gives CASSLGPSPLHF.

In this sample, this clone turned up a few times. The V call is TRBV7-9, the J call TRBJ2-3, with D possibly called TRBD1 or TRBD2 (5 bases each). V lost 1 base to trimming and J lost 3 bases, with 17 bases between them. CDR3 length: 17 amino acids. The germline V gene encodes CDR1 SEHNR and CDR2 FQNEAQ (reference sequence). The CDR3 coding sequence is TGTGCCAGCAGCTTAGATCGGGGCCCAATGGGGACAGATACGCAGTATTTT. It codes for CASSLDRGPMGTDTQYF. Combining the CDR3 with reference TRBV7-9 and TRBJ2-3 gives the whole variable domain DTGVSQNPRHKITKRGQNVTFRCDPISEHNRLYWYRQTLGQGPEFLTYFQNEAQLEKSRLLSDRFSAERPKGSFSTLEIQRTEQGDSAMYLCASSLDRGPMGTDTQYFGPGTRLTVL.

The chain is built from TRBV7-2 and TRBJ1-2, with D possibly TRBD1 on 6 matching bases. Trimming left V 5 bases short and J 3 bases short, with 19 bases between. CDR3 size: 16 residues. Germline V gene sequence: CDR1 SGHTA, CDR2 FQGNSA. CDR3 DNA: TGTGCCAGCAGCAAAGGAGGGCATGGGACATACTATGGCTACACCTTC. Translation: CASSKGGHGTYYGYTF.

This clone was recorded only once. The chain couples TRBV7-2 to TRBJ2-1; 16 bases align to TRBD2. The V segment lost 5 bases and the J segment 4 bases; nucleotides outside the gene matches: 5. Germline V gene sequence: CDR1 SGHTA, CDR2 FQGNSA. The CDR3 is 17 amino acids. CDR3 DNA sequence: TGTGCCAGCAGCAAGGGACTAGCGGGAGGGGGATACAATGAGCAGTTCTTC. This translates into CASSKGLAGGGYNEQFF.

J is TRBJ1-2 and V is TRBV12-3 or TRBV12-4, with no clear D. This CDR3 region has 12 residues. The V and J ends lost 6 bases and 6 bases respectively, with 11 bases between them. The CDR3, as DNA: TGTGCCAGCAGAGACATGTCGGATGGCTACACCTTC. Its protein product is CASRDMSDGYTF.

This chain uses TRBV5-1 with TRBJ2-3; tentative D call: TRBD2 (6 bases). Germline V gives CDR1 SGHRS, CDR2 YFSETQ. The CDR3 covers 15 residues. The V end was cut by 1 base, the J end by 1 base, with 10 bases between. In DNA form, the CDR3 reads TGCGCCAGCAGCTTGAGGGCTAGCGGCACAGATACGCAGTATTTT. This codes for CASSLRASGTDTQYF.

The chain uses TRBV20-1 and TRBJ2-5, with D hard to call. The CDR3 has 9 residues. CDR1 and CDR2 (germline): DFQATT, SNEGSKA (reference sequence). Trimming stripped 6 bases from V and 5 bases from J, with 4 bases between. CDR3 loop: CSATETQYF. CDR3 in DNA: TGCAGTGCCACGGAGACCCAGTACTTC.

The V gene is TRBV28, the J gene TRBJ1-5; 9 bases line up with TRBD1. CDR1 is MDHEN and CDR2 is SYDVKM in the germline V gene. This CDR3 comprises 16 residues. V gave up 6 bases and J gave up 5 bases; unmatched junction bases: 11. CDR3 residues: CASRTGGGNPHQPQHF. The CDR3 nucleotides read TGTGCCAGCAGAACAGGGGGCGGCAACCCCCATCAGCCCCAGCATTTT.

This clone has just a few counts. The chain employs TRBV7-3 and TRBJ1-1, with 8 positions matching TRBD1. Trimming at V came to 5 bases and at J to 5 bases, leaving 7 bases not matched to a gene. Per the germline V gene, CDR1 is SGHTA and CDR2 is FQGTGA. The CDR3 is 14 residues long. DNA of the CDR3: TGTGCCAGCAGCCCGGACAGGGAGAGTACTGAAGCTTTCTTT. Its translation is CASSPDRESTEAFF.

The chain combines TRBV7-2 with TRBJ2-7; 11 nucleotides line up with TRBD2. Looked up from germline, CDR1 is SGHTA and CDR2 is FQGNSA. J gave up 2 bases and V 5 bases, and 5 bases lay outside the gene matches. The CDR3 length is 15 residues. The DNA of the CDR3 is TGTGCCAGCAGCCGCACTAGCGGGGGACCCTACGAGCAGTACTTC. Protein: CASSRTSGGPYEQYF. The entire variable domain, with the rest obtained from reference TRBV7-2 and TRBJ2-7, is as follows: GAGVSQSPSNKVTEKGKDVELRCDPISGHTALYWYRQSLGQGLEFLIYFQGNSAPDKSGLPSDRFSAERTGGSVSTLTIQRTQQEDSAVYLCASSRTSGGPYEQYFGPGTRLTVT.

This chain joins TRBV18 and TRBJ1-1, with 9 positions matching TRBD1. J gave up 4 bases and V 2 bases, and 5 bases lay outside the gene matches. The CDR3 has 15 amino acids. Germline V gene data show CDR1 as KGHSH and CDR2 as LQKENI. The CDR3 loop is CASSPGTGLGTEAFF. CDR3 sequence (DNA): TGTGCCAGCTCACCAGGGACAGGGCTGGGCACTGAAGCTTTCTTT.

The rearrangement uses TRBV7-3 and TRBJ1-2; D is perhaps TRBD1 (5 bases). Trimming removed 4 bases at V and 5 bases at J, with 14 bases between. The germline CDR1 and CDR2 sequences are SGHTA and FQGTGA. The CDR3 loop spans 14 amino acids. CDR3 sequence: CASSSTGQGYGYTF. In DNA, the CDR3 is TGTGCCAGCAGCTCTACGGGCCAGGGTTATGGCTACACCTTC.

This chain joins TRBV4-1 and TRBJ2-7, with 7 bases identical to TRBD1. V lost 0 bases and J lost 6; bases outside the gene matches: 8. The CDR3 loop spans 15 amino acids. CDR1 MGHRA and CDR2 YSYEKL come from the germline V gene. As DNA, the CDR3 is TGCGCCAGCAGCCAAGAAGGAAGGGGGCGTATCGAGCAGTACTTC. Protein product: CASSQEGRGRIEQYF.

Here the CDR3 reads CSVGGATNEKLFF. CDR3 in DNA: TGCAGCGTTGGTGGGGCAACTAATGAAAAACTGTTTTTT. V gene TRBV29-1 combines with J gene TRBJ1-4; D is uncertain. CDR3 length equals 13 residues. Germline loops: CDR1 SQVTM, CDR2 ANQGSEA. Deletions cut 4 bases from V and 0 bases from J, with 6 bases between.